The next 5 T cell receptor beta chains were all read from a single sample in a study of TIL therapy for anti-PD-1-resistant metastatic lung cancer. Time point given: pre-treatment sample, taken before nivolumab and TIL therapy. The tumor samples were excised metastases, mostly pleural nodules or supraclavicular lymph nodes. The immunoSEQ assay was v3. TCRdb keeps only in-frame clones here, not all; method: immunoSEQ multiplex PCR. The sample has approximately 27,000 clones, 72% seen once. The specimen comprised tumor tissue, sampled at baseline. The receptors here all came from a person aged 25-85 years with non-small cell lung cancer.

The rearrangement joins TRBV11-3 to TRBJ2-7; 11 bases align to TRBD1. Germline V gene lookup returns CDR1 SGHNT and CDR2 YENEEA. The V and J ends lost 6 bases and 6 bases, in that order; junction bases with no gene match: 10. The CDR3 length is 15 residues. CDR3 protein: CASRAGTGGRGEQYF. The CDR3 DNA reads as TGTGCCAGCAGAGCCGGGACAGGGGGGCGCGGCGAGCAGTACTTC.

This sequence joins TRBV7-2 and TRBJ2-2; possible D gene TRBD2, 5 bases. V was shortened by 5 bases and J by 4 bases, with 17 bases between the two germline ends. Germline V gene lookup returns CDR1 SGHTA and CDR2 FQGNSA. The CDR3 sequence is 16 residues long. The CDR3 protein is CASSPGRDAGTGELFF. The CDR3 nucleotides read TGTGCCAGCAGCCCCGGACGGGATGCGGGCACCGGGGAGCTGTTTTTT.

This clone was picked up a small number of times. The V gene is TRBV7-2, the J gene TRBJ2-7; the D gene is possibly TRBD2 (6 bases). The CDR3 totals 12 residues. The V gene lost 8 bases and the J gene lost 5 bases, with 13 bases spanning the gap. CDR1 is SGHTA, CDR2 FQGNSA, per germline. The CDR3 DNA follows: TGTGCCAGCGGCGGGGCTCTGAACGAGCAGTACTTC. This codes for CASGGALNEQYF. Using reference TRBV7-2 and TRBJ2-7 for the parts outside the CDR3, the full variable domain is GAGVSQSPSNKVTEKGKDVELRCDPISGHTALYWYRQSLGQGLEFLIYFQGNSAPDKSGLPSDRFSAERTGGSVSTLTIQRTQQEDSAVYLCASGGALNEQYFGPGTRLTVT.

The chain employs TRBV14 and TRBJ2-7; no clear D gene. In germline, CDR1 is SGHDN, CDR2 FVKESK. The CDR3 is 12 amino acids. V lost 0 bases and J lost 4, with 4 bases in between. The CDR3 protein is CASSQDGYEQYF. The DNA of the CDR3 is TGTGCCAGCAGCCAAGATGGGTACGAGCAGTACTTC.

The chain has TRBV30 and TRBJ1-1; D might be TRBD1 (5 bases). The CDR3 is made up of 14 amino acids. The V gene's germline CDR1 is GTSNPN and CDR2 SVGIG (reference sequence). The V end lost 8 bases, the J end lost 5 bases, and 21 bases lay between the germline ends. The CDR3 protein is CAGNSGRTKTEAFF. CDR3 nucleotides: TGTGCCGGGAACTCGGGACGAACAAAAACTGAAGCTTTCTTT.